This is a list of T cell receptor beta chains from one sample in a study of T cells in Graves' hyperthyroidism and ophthalmopathy. TCRdb used MiXCR to reprocess the multiplex PCR reads, holding one entry per CDR3 protein. Of about 350,000 distinct CDR3 sequences listed, approximately 18% are singletons. The sequencing sample was made of blood. Every receptor here comes from a woman between 40 and 50 years old with Graves' ophthalmopathy. The CDR3 runs from the conserved cysteine through the conserved F or W.

V	J	CDR3
TRBV11-2	TRBJ1-3	CASSSSRGGNTIYF
TRBV6-5	TRBJ1-2	CASSPTRGGGYTF
TRBV4-3	TRBJ2-2	CASSQDRLFTGELFF
TRBV20-1	TRBJ2-2	CSARSGTRSGGELFF
TRBV27	TRBJ2-7	CASSTGTIGRAYEQSF
TRBV11-1	TRBJ2-6	CASSPSRVGGANVLTF
TRBV11-2	TRBJ2-7	CASSLEGGPHLYEQYF
TRBV5-6	TRBJ2-5	CASSDTGERKTQYF
TRBV11-3	TRBJ2-1	CASSPTQAGINEQFF
TRBV27	TRBJ1-1	CASSLGGVVGNTEAFF
TRBV7-9	TRBJ1-1	CASSLSGIGNTEAFF
TRBV7-2	TRBJ2-1	CASSPGTSGEQFF
TRBV4-2	TRBJ1-5	CASSLTHDSNQPQHF
TRBV5-1	TRBJ2-5	CASSTLTGLDGTQYF
TRBV4-1	TRBJ2-2	CASSQMGQGGTGELFF
TRBV11-2	TRBJ2-2	CASSYSKTGTGSVELFF
TRBV7-1	TRBJ2-6	CASSSLPPPRRRCSGANVLTF
TRBV30	TRBJ2-4	CAWSVREFRDIQYF
TRBV28	TRBJ1-5	CASSLGRDQPQHF
TRBV29-1	TRBJ1-1	CSVGTGDLNTEAFF
TRBV30	TRBJ2-2	CAWSVRGTGELFF
TRBV12-3/TRBV12-4	TRBJ2-7	CASSFGVFEGAGGSSYEQYF
TRBV6-1	TRBJ2-7	CASGAREGPGYEQYF
TRBV12-3/TRBV12-4	TRBJ1-5	CASTAGQTNQPQHF
TRBV25-1	TRBJ1-2	CASSGWVELF
TRBV7-8	TRBJ1-2	CASSPPPRGYTF
TRBV4-2	TRBJ2-7	CASSQEYGGTYEQYF
TRBV6-1	TRBJ1-2	CASSQDRAFGYGYTF
TRBV12-3/TRBV12-4	TRBJ1-2	CASSLTGQGFYGYTF
TRBV4-1	TRBJ2-7	CASSLTDRGGGEQYF
TRBV6-1	TRBJ2-7	CASSDRGNHEQYF
TRBV7-9	TRBJ2-5	CASSFAAGVEETQYF
TRBV30	TRBJ1-5	CAWSVEAGQNQPQHF
TRBV20-1	TRBJ2-7	CSAINRVSYEQYF
TRBV5-6	TRBJ2-7	CASTLNRRRSDYEQYF
TRBV27	TRBJ1-1	CASSLGEGFRTEAFF
TRBV28	TRBJ2-7	CASKDRGFEQYF
TRBV28	TRBJ2-5	CASSSRLAGIQETQYF